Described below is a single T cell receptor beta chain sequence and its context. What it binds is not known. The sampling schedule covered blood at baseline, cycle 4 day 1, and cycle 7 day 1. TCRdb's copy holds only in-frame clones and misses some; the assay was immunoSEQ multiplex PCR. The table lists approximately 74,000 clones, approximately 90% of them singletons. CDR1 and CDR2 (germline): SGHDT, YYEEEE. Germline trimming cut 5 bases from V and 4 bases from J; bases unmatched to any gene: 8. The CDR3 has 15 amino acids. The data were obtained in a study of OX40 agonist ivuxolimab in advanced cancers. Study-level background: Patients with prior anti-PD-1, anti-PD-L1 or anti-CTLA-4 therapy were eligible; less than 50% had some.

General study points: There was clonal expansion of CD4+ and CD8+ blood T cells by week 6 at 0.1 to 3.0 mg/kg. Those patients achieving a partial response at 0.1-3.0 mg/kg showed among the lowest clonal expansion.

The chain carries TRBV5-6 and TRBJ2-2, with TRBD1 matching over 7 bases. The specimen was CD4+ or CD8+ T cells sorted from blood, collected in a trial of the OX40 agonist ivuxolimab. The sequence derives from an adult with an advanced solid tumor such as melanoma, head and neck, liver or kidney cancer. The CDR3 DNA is TGTGCCAGCAGGGGAAGGGGGCTGGGCACCGGGGAGCTGTTTTTT. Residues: CASRGRGLGTGELFF.